One and the same sample provided the 9 T cell receptor beta chains below, sequenced in a study of blood T cells in healthy people across ages. A second PCR, run for about 7 to 11 cycles, used a sample-barcoded 5' primer plus a J-beta primer mix. TCRdb redid the calling of the 5' RACE reads with MiXCR, one entry per CDR3 protein. The sample lists 910,000 or so distinct CDR3 sequences; roughly 50% were seen once. Sequenced material: blood. All receptors derive from a woman aged 55-69 years in good health.

In this sample, this clonotype turned up many times. The junction does not match germline at one end; this may be a read error. This sequence joins TRBV5-1 and TRBJ2-5; D ambiguous. This CDR3 is 11 amino acids long. The germline CDR1 and CDR2 sequences are SGHRS and YFSETQ. The CDR3 region is CASSFQETQYF. The CDR3 DNA is TGTGCCAGCAGTTTTCAAGAGACCCAGTACTTC.

The chain links TRBV20-1 to TRBJ2-1, with 11 bases matching TRBD2. Trimming took 0 bases from V and 4 from J; bases not matched to a gene: 8. The CDR3 sequence is 17 residues long. The V gene's germline CDR1 is DFQATT and CDR2 SNEGSKA (reference sequence). The CDR3 sequence is CSARDPISGGEYNEQFF. CDR3 in DNA: TGCAGTGCTAGAGACCCCATTAGCGGGGGGGAGTACAATGAGCAGTTCTTC.

The table lists this clonotype with a few counts. The genes are TRBV5-1 and TRBJ2-1; 11 bases line up with TRBD2. V shed 4 bases, J shed 3 bases, and the junction held 6 bases outside the gene matches. The CDR3 length is 16 residues. Per the germline V gene, CDR1 is SGHRS and CDR2 is YFSETQ. CDR3 DNA sequence: TGCGCCAGCAGCGAACAACTAGCGGGGGTCTACAATGAGCAGTTCTTC. Protein: CASSEQLAGVYNEQFF.

This clonotype was picked up a small number of times. J is TRBJ2-1 and V is TRBV28, with 13 bases fitting TRBD2. J was trimmed by 10 bases and V by 6 bases; bases with no gene match: 3. This CDR3 is 13 amino acids long. Germline CDR1 is MDHEN and CDR2 is SYDVKM. The CDR3 bases are TGTGCCAGCAGACCACTAGCGGGAGGGGAGCAGTTCTTC. As protein: CASRPLAGGEQFF.

The genes are TRBV12-3 or TRBV12-4 and TRBJ2-4; D remains ambiguous. TRBJ2-7 matches the DNA end more closely, so the J call is doubtful. The CDR3 contains 14 residues. Written as DNA, the CDR3 is TGTGCCAGCAGTTTAGCCTCTATGGGCTACGAGCAGTACTTC. Amino acid sequence: CASSLASMGYEQYF.

V gene TRBV12-3 or TRBV12-4 combines with J gene TRBJ2-5; TRBD1 is a possible D gene (6 bases). CDR3 length equals 16 residues. V was clipped by 8 bases and J by 1 base, with 20 bases between them. CDR3 amino acids: CASSRPGQSIQETQYF. The CDR3 region has the DNA TGTGCCAGCTCACGACCGGGACAATCTATCCAAGAGACCCAGTACTTC.

The CDR3 loop reads CASSEGTGDEKLFF. CDR3 coding DNA: TGTGCCAGCTCAGAGGGGACAGGGGATGAAAAACTGTTTTTT. This chain uses TRBV18 with TRBJ1-4; TRBD1 matches at 10 bases. The CDR3 totals 14 residues. The germline V gene encodes CDR1 KGHSH and CDR2 LQKENI. V was pared by 5 bases and J by 6 bases, with 3 bases of the junction left unmatched.

This clonotype was counted a few times. The chain is built from TRBV7-9 and TRBJ2-7, with 13 bases fitting TRBD2. The CDR3 is 15 residues long. Losses at the gene ends were 4 bases for V and 6 bases for J; bases not matched to a gene: 6. Germline V CDR1 and CDR2: SEHNR, FQNEAQ (reference sequence). The chain's CDR3 is CASSSTSGRGIEQYF. Written as DNA, the CDR3 is TGTGCCAGCAGCTCCACTAGCGGGAGGGGTATCGAGCAGTACTTC.

The sample holds one count of this clonotype. This CDR3 is CATISGRASDTQYF. The CDR3 DNA follows: TGTGCCACAATCAGCGGGAGGGCCTCAGATACGCAGTATTTT. The rearrangement uses TRBV6-2 or TRBV6-3 and TRBJ2-3, with 10 bases matching TRBD2. Unmatched junction bases numbered 8, after V lost 10 bases and J lost 4 bases. The CDR3 is 14 amino acids. Germline V CDR1 and CDR2: MNHEY, SVGEGT.